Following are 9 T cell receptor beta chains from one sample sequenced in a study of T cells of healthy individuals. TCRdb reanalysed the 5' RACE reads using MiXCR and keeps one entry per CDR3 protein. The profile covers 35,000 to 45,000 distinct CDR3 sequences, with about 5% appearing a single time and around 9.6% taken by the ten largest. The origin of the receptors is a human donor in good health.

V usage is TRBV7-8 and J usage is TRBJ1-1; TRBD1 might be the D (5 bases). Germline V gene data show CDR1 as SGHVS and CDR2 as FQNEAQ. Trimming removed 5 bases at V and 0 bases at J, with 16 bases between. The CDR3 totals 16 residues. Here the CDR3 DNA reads TGTGCCAGCAGCCCGCTTACGGGGCAGTTGAACACTGAAGCTTTCTTT. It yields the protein CASSPLTGQLNTEAFF. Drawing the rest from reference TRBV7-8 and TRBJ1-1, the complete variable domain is GAGVSQSPRYKVAKRGQDVALRCDPISGHVSLFWYQQALGQGPEFLTYFQNEAQLDKSGLPSDRFFAERPEGSVSTLKIQRTQQEDSAVYLCASSPLTGQLNTEAFFGQGTRLTVV.

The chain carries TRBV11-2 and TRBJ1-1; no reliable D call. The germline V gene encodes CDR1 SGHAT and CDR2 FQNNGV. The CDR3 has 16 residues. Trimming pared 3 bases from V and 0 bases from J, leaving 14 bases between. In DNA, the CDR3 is TGTGCCAGCAGCTTTGGCAGGAGGAATCTGAACACTGAAGCTTTCTTT. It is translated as CASSFGRRNLNTEAFF.

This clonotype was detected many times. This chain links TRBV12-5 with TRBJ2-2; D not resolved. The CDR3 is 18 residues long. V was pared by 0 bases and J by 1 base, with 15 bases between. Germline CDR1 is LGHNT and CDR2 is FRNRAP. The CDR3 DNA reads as TGTGCTAGTGGTTTGGTTAAATCTGGGCAGGAGAACACCGGGGAGCTGTTTTTT. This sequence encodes CASGLVKSGQENTGELFF.

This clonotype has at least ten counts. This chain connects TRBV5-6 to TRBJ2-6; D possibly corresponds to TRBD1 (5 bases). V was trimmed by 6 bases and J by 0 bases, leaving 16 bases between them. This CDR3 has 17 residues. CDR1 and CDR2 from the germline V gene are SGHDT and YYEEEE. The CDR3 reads CASNDRKTSSGANVLTF. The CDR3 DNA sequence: TGTGCCAGCAATGACAGAAAGACATCCTCTGGGGCCAACGTCCTGACTTTC.

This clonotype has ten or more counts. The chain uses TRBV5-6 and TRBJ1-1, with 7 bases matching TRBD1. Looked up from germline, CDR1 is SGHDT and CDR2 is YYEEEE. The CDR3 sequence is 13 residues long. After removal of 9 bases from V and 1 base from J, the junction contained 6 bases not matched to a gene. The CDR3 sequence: CATWTGKNTEAFF. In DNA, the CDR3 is TGTGCCACCTGGACAGGAAAGAACACTGAAGCTTTCTTT.

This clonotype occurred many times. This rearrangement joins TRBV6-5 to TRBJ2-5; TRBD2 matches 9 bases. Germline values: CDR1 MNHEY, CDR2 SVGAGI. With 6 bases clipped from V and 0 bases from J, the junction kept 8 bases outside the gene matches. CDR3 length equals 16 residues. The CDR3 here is CASRPLAGGDQETQYF. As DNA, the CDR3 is TGTGCCAGCAGGCCCTTGGCGGGAGGGGACCAAGAGACCCAGTACTTC.

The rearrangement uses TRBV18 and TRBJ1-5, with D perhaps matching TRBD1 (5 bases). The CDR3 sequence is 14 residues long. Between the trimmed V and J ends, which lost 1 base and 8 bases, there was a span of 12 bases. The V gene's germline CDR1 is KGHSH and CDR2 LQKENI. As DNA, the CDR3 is TGTGCCAGCTCACCACGAGCAGGGCTTGAGCCCCAGCATTTT. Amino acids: CASSPRAGLEPQHF.

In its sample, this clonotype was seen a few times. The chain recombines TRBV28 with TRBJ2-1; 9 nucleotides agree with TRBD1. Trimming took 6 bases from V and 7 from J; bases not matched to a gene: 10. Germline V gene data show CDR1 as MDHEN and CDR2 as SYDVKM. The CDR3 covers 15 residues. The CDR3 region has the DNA TGTGCCAGCAGCTCCGGGACAGGGTCCTTTAATGAGCAGTTCTTC. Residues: CASSSGTGSFNEQFF.

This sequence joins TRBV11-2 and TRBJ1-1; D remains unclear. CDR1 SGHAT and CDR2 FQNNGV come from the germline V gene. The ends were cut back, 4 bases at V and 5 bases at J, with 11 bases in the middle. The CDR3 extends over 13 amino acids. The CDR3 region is CASSSQSGTEAFF. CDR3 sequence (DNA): TGTGCCAGCAGCTCACAGTCGGGAACTGAAGCTTTCTTT.